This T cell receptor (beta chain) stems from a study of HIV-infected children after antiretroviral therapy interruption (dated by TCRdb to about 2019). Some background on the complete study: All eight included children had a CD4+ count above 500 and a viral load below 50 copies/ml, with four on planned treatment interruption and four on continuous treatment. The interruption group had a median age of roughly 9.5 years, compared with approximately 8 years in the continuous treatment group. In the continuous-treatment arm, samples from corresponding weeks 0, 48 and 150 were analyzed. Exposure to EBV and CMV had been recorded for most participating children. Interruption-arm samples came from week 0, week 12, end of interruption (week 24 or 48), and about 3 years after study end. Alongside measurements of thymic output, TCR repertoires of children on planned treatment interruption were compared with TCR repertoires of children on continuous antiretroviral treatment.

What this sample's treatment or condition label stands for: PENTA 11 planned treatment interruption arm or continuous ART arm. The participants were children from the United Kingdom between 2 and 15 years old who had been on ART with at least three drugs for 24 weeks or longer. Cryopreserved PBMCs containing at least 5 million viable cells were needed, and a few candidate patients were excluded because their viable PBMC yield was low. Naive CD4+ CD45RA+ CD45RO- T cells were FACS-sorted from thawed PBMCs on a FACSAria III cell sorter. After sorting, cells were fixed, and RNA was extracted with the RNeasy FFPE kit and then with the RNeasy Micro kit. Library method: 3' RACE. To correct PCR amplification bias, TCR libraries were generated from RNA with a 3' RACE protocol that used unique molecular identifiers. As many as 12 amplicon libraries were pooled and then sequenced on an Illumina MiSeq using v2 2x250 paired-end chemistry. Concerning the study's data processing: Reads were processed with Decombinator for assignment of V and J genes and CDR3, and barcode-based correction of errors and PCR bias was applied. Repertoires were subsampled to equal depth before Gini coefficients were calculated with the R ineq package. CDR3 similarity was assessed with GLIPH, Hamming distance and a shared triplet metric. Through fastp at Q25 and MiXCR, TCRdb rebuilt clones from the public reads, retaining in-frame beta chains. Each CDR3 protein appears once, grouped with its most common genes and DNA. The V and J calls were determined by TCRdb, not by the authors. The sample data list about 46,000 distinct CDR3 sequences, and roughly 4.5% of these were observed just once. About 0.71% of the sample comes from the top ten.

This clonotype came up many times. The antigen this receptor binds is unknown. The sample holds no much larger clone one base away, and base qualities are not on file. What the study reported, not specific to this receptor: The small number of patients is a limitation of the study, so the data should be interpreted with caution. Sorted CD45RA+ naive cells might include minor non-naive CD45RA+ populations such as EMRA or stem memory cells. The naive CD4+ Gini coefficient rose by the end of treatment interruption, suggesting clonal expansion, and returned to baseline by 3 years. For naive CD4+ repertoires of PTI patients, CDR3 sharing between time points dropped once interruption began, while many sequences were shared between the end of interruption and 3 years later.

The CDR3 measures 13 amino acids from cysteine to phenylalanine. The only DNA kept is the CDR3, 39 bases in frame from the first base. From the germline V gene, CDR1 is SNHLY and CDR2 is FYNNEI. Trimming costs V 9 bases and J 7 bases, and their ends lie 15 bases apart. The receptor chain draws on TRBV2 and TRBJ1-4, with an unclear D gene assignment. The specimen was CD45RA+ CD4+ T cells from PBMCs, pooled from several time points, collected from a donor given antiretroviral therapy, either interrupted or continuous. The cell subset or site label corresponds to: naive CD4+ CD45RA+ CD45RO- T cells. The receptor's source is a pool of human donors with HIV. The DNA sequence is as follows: TGTGCCAGTTCGTTCATGGGAGGTGAAAAACTGTTTTTT. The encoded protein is CASSFMGGEKLFF.